The entry below gives a single T cell receptor (beta chain) sequence along with its context. What it recognizes is unknown. An amount of RNA that ranged from about 0.45 to 1 ug was reverse transcribed with random hexamers. MiXCR, applied by TCRdb to the immunoSEQ multiplex PCR reads, yields one record per CDR3 protein. Of 300,000 to 350,000 distinct CDR3 sequences in the sample, about 90% were seen once. This sample was taken from a study of CD8 T cells in Susac syndrome. Study conclusions and caveats: The number of individuals included in the study's TCR sequencing and HLA analysis was acknowledged as relatively small.

Sequencing targeted TCR beta in T cells from blood (CD8+ and CD4+). Stable or active relapsing-remitting multiple sclerosis, untreated and meeting revised McDonald criteria, defined the controls. Sequenced input: CD4+ T cells from PBMCs. The sequence was obtained from a human donor with multiple sclerosis.

The CDR3 sequence is CASSFRTSDEQYF. Written as DNA, the CDR3 is TGTGCCAGCAGCTTCCGGACCTCTGACGAGCAGTACTTC. This chain joins TRBV7-3 and TRBJ2-7; D ambiguous. The CDR3 covers 13 residues. From germline, CDR1 is SGHTA and CDR2 FQGTGA. V was trimmed by 3 bases and J by 5 bases, leaving 11 bases between them.